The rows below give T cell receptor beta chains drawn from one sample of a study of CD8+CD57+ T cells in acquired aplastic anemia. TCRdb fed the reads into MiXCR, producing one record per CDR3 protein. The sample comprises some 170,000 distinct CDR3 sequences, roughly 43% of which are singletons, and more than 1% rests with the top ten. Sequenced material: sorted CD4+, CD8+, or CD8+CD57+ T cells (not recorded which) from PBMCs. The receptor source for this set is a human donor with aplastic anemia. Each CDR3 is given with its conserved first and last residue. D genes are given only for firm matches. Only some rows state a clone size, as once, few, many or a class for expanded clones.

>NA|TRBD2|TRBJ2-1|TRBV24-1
CATSDLSSGVTNEQFF
TGTGCCACCAGTGATTTGTCGAGCGGGGTCACTAATGAGCAGTTCTTC
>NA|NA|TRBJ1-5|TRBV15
CATSRDQGYQPQHF
TGTGCCACCAGCAGAGATCAGGGATATCAGCCCCAGCATTTT
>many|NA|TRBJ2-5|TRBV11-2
CASSLMGETQYF
TGTGCCAGCAGCTTGATGGGGGAGACCCAGTACTTC
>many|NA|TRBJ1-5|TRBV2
CASSIGPPPYSNQPQHF
TGTGCCAGCAGTATTGGACCGCCCCCCTATAGCAATCAGCCCCAGCATTTT
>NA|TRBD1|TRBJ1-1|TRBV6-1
CATLARDRGGTEAFF
TGTGCCACCCTGGCCCGGGACAGGGGAGGCACTGAAGCTTTCTTT
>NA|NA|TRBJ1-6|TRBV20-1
CSARGWGAGYNSPLHF
TGCAGTGCTAGGGGTTGGGGGGCTGGGTATAATTCACCCCTCCACTTT
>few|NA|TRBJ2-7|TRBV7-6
CASSNGQGTEQYF
TGTGCCAGCAGCAACGGGCAGGGGACTGAGCAGTACTTC
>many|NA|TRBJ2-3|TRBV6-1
CASKGESTDTQYF
TGTGCCAGCAAGGGGGAGAGCACAGATACGCAGTATTTT
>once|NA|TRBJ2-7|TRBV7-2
CASSSDLPEQYF
TGTGCCAGCAGCTCGGACCTCCCCGAGCAGTACTTC
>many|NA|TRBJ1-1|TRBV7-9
CASSRPGATEAFF
TGTGCCAGCAGCCGGCCGGGGGCCACTGAAGCTTTCTTT
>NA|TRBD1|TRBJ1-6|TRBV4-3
CASSSRGTSYNSPLHF
TGCGCCAGCAGCTCCAGGGGGACCTCCTATAATTCACCCCTCCACTTT
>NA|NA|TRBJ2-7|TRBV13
CASSFARGGYEQYF
TGTGCCAGCAGCTTTGCCAGGGGTGGGTACGAGCAGTACTTC
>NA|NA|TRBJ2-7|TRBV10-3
CAIKRGETYEQYF
TGTGCCATCAAGAGAGGGGAAACCTACGAGCAGTACTTC
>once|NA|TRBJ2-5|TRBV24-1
CATSDLFPHRQTETQYF
TGTGCCACCAGTGATTTATTCCCCCATCGGCAGACGGAGACCCAGTACTTC
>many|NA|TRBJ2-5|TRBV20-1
CSARGGAGPQETQYF
TGCAGTGCTAGAGGGGGGGCGGGGCCCCAAGAGACCCAGTACTTC
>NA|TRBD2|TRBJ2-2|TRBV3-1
CASSQGGLAGGIGELFF
TGTGCCAGCAGCCAAGGGGGACTAGCGGGAGGAATCGGGGAGCTGTTTTTT
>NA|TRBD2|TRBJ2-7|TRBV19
CATKALLAGVGEQYF
TGTGCCACCAAAGCCCTACTAGCGGGAGTCGGTGAGCAGTACTTC
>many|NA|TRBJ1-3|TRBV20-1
CSASTLVGFSGNTIYF
TGCAGTGCTAGTACTCTCGTAGGGTTCTCTGGAAACACCATATATTTT
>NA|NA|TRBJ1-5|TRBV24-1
CATSDSSGEASNQPQHF
TGTGCCACCAGTGATTCGTCTGGGGAAGCTTCGAATCAGCCCCAGCATTTT
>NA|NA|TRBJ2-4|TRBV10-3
CAISVAGHTQYF
TGTGCCATCAGTGTTGCGGGACATACTCAGTACTTC
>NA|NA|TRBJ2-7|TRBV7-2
CASSPPALYEQYF
TGTGCCAGCAGCCCGCCCGCCCTCTACGAGCAGTACTTC
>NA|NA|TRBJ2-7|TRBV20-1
CSAGPGTGPYEQYF
TGCAGTGCTGGACCCGGGACTGGTCCCTACGAGCAGTACTTC
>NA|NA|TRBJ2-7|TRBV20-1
CSARDPLEQYF
TGCAGTGCTAGGGACCCCCTCGAGCAGTACTTC
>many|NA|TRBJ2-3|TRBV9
CASRGTGADTQYF
TGTGCCAGCCGGGGAACCGGCGCAGATACGCAGTATTTT
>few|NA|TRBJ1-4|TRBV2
CASSESFRGHGEKLFF
TGTGCCAGCAGTGAGTCGTTCAGGGGTCATGGCGAAAAACTGTTTTTT
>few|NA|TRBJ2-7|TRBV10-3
CAISEPLIEGQDEQYF
TGTGCCATCAGTGAGCCCCTAATCGAGGGTCAGGACGAGCAGTACTTC
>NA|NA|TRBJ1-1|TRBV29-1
CSVLGVGTEAFF
TGCAGCGTCCTCGGGGTTGGGACTGAAGCTTTCTTT
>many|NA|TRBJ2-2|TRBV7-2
CASIYSLTGELFF
TGTGCCAGCATTTACTCACTTACCGGGGAGCTGTTTTTT
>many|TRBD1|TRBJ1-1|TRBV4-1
CASSRVRGQANTEAFF
TGCGCCAGCAGCCGAGTGCGGGGACAGGCAAACACTGAAGCTTTCTTT
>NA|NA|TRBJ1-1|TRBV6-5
CASSYGGTEAFF
TGTGCCAGCAGCTACGGGGGCACTGAAGCTTTCTTT
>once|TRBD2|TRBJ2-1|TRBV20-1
CSASRTSGANEQFF
TGCAGTGCTAGTCGGACTAGCGGAGCCAATGAGCAGTTCTTC
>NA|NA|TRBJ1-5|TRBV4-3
CASSLGTGTHNQPQHF
TGCGCCAGCAGCTTGGGGACCGGGACACACAATCAGCCCCAGCATTTT
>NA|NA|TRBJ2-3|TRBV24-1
CASIGPSTDTQYF
TGTGCCAGCATCGGACCTAGCACAGATACGCAGTATTTT
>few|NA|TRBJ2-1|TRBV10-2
CASSESVYNEQFF
TGCGCCAGCAGTGAGTCAGTCTACAATGAGCAGTTCTTC
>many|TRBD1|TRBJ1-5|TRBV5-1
CATSRTGEQPQHF
TGCGCCACCAGTCGGACAGGGGAACAGCCCCAGCATTTT
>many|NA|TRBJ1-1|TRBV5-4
CASSLSSTEAFF
TGTGCCAGCAGCTTGTCCTCAACTGAAGCTTTCTTT
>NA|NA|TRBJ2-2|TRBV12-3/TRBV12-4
CASRLEGPAGELFF
TGTGCCAGCAGATTAGAGGGGCCCGCCGGGGAGCTGTTTTTT
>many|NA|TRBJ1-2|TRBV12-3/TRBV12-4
CASSLTGNYGYTF
TGTGCCAGCAGTTTGACCGGTAACTATGGCTACACCTTC
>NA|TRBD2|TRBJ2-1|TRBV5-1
CASSPPLLAGGHEQFF
TGCGCCAGCAGCCCCCCTTTACTAGCGGGGGGGCATGAGCAGTTCTTC
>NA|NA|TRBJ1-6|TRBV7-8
CASSLGRGAWSPLHF
TGTGCCAGCAGCTTAGGGCGGGGCGCATGGTCACCCCTCCACTTT
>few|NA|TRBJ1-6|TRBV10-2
CASSSSYNSPLHF
TGCGCCAGCAGCAGCTCCTATAATTCACCCCTCCACTTT
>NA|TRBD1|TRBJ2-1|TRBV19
CASSPPGQVDEQFF
TGTGCCAGTAGTCCTCCCGGACAGGTGGATGAGCAGTTCTTC
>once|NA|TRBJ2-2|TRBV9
CASIGQHGGELFF
TGTGCCAGCATAGGACAGCACGGCGGGGAGCTGTTTTTT
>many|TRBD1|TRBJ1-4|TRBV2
CASSEGTVNEKLFF
TGTGCCAGCAGTGAGGGGACAGTTAATGAAAAACTGTTTTTT
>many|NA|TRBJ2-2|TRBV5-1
CASSRDNTGELFF
TGCGCCAGCAGCCGTGACAACACCGGGGAGCTGTTTTTT
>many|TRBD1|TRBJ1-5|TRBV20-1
CSAIKTGENQPQHF
TGCAGTGCCATCAAGACAGGGGAAAATCAGCCCCAGCATTTT
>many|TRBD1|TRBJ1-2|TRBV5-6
CASMLENRGEEGYGYTF
TGTGCCAGCATGCTGGAGAACAGGGGGGAGGAGGGCTATGGCTACACCTTC
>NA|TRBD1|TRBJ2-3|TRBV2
CASSLQTGNTDTQYF
TGTGCCAGCAGCCTCCAGACAGGGAACACAGATACGCAGTATTTT
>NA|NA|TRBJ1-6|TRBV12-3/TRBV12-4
CASSLEGTRNSPLHF
TGTGCCAGCAGTTTAGAGGGGACGCGTAATTCACCCCTCCACTTT
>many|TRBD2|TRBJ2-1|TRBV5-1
CASSLVAGGPLSYNEQFF
TGCGCCAGCAGCTTGGTAGCGGGGGGGCCCCTATCCTACAATGAGCAGTTCTTC
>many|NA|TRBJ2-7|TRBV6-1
CASSVTGTRTREQYF
TGTGCCAGCAGTGTCACCGGGACGAGGACTCGTGAGCAGTACTTC
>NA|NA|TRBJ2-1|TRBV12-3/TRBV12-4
CASSFPRTDYNEQFF
TGTGCCAGCAGTTTCCCGCGGACAGATTACAATGAGCAGTTCTTC
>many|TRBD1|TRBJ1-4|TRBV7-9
CASQQGLGEKLFF
TGTGCCAGCCAACAGGGGTTAGGGGAAAAACTGTTTTTT
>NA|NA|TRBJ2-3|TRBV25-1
CASSESGVGTDTQYF
TGTGCCAGCAGTGAAAGCGGCGTGGGGACAGATACGCAGTATTTT
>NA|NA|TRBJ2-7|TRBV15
CATSPGVDSSYVQYF
TGTGCCACCAGCCCAGGGGTCGATAGCTCCTACGTGCAGTACTTC
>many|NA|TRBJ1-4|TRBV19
CASRQQGTNLNEKLFF
TGTGCCAGTAGACAACAGGGAACAAACCTTAATGAAAAACTGTTTTTT
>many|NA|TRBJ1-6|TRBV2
CASSLDSWALHF
TGTGCCAGCAGTCTGGACTCATGGGCCCTCCACTTT
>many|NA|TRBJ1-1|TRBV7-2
CASSLQGGDTEAFF
TGTGCCAGCAGCTTACAGGGAGGGGACACTGAAGCTTTCTTT
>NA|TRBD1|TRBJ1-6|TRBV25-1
CASGGTGVSPLHF
TGTGCCAGCGGGGGGACAGGGGTTTCACCCCTCCACTTT
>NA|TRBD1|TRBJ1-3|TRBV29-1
CSVKQGARGNTIYF
TGCAGCGTAAAACAGGGGGCACGGGGAAACACCATATATTTT